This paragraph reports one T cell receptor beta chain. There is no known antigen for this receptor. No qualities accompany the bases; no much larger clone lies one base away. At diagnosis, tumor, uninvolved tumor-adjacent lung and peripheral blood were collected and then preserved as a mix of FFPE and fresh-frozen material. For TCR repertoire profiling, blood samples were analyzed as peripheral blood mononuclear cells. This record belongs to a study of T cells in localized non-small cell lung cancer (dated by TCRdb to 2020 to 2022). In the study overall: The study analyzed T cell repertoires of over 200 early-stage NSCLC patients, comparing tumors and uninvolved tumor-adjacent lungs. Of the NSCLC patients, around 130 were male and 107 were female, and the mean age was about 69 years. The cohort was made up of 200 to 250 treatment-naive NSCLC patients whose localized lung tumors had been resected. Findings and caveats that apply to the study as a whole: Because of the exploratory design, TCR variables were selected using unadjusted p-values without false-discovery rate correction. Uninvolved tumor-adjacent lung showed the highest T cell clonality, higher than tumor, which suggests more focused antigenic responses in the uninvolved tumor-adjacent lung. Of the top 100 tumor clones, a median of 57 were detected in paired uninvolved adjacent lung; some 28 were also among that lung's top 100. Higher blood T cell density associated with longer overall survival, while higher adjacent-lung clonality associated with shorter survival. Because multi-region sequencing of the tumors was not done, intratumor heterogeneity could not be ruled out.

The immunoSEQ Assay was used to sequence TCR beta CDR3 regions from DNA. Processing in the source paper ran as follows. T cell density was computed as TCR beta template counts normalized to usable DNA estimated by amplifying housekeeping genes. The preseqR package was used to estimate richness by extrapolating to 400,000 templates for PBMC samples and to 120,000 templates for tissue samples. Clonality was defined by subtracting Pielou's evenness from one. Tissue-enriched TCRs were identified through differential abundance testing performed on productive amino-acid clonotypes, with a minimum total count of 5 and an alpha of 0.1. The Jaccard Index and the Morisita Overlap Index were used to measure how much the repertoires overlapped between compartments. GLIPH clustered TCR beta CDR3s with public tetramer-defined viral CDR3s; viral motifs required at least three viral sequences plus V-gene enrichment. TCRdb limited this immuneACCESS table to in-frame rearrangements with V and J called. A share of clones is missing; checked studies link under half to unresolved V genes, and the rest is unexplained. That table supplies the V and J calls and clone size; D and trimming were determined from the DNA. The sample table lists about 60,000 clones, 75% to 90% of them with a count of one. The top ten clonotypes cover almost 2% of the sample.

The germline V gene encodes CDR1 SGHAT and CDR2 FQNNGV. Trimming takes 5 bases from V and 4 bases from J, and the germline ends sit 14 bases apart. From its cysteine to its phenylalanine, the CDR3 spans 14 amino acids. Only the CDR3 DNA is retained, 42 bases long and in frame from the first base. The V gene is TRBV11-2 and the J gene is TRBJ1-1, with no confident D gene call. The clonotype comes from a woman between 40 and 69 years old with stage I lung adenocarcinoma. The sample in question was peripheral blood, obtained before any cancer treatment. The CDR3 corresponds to CASSTSWVGTEAFF. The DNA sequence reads TGTGCCAGCAGCACTAGCTGGGTGGGCACTGAAGCTTTCTTT.